What follows is one T cell receptor (beta chain) and its context. One entry per CDR3 protein, called by TCRdb with MiXCR from the 5' RACE reads. This table has 100,000 to 150,000 distinct CDR3 sequences, approximately 6.8% appearing once. These data belong to a study of CD8 T cells in ankylosing spondylitis. CDR3 length: 15 amino acids. Per germline, CDR1 SGHTA and CDR2 FQGNSA. V was pared by 1 base and J by 2 bases, with 4 bases of the junction left unmatched. This receptor was taken from a male donor with ankylosing spondylitis or in good health (not recorded which). The J gene is TRBJ2-5, the V gene TRBV7-2; 7 bases line up with TRBD1. The sample consisted of blood, either unsorted or a sorted T cell fraction (not recorded which). CDR3: CASSLVGRGQETQYF. The CDR3 region has the DNA TGTGCCAGCAGCTTAGTCGGCAGGGGGCAAGAGACCCAGTACTTC.